The 30 T cell receptor beta chains reported below all come from one sample, sequenced in a study of shared T cell receptors in the human thymus (dated by TCRdb to the early 2020s). Library prep was done by the immunoSEQ multiplex PCR assay. TCRdb stores this immuneACCESS table with in-frame sequences only. Part of the clones is absent; in the studies checked, under half of the shortfall reflects unresolved V genes, and no reason is known for the rest. Recorded for this sample are about 660,000 clones; around 87% of them occurred a single time. The ten largest account for 0.0095% to 0.013% of the sample. This sample also belongs to another study, concerning human thymus T cells.

The specimen sequenced was thymocytes. The receptors were sampled from a boy younger than two with a congenital heart defect. Donor details come from another sample of the same person, matched by shared clones.

Only a few counts were recorded for this clone. The chain has TRBV21-1 and TRBJ1-5; the table's D call of TRBD1 was not tested on the DNA. TRBV21-1 is a pseudogene locus. This CDR3 is 15 amino acids long. In nucleotides, the CDR3 is TGTGCCAGCAGGACCGGGACAGCTAGCAATCAGCCCCAGCATTTT. It specifies CASRTGTASNQPQHF.

This clone appeared a single time. J is TRBJ2-2 and V is TRBV28, with TRBD1 identical over 9 bases. Germline V gives CDR1 MDHEN, CDR2 SYDVKM. The CDR3 extends over 18 amino acids. Losses at the gene ends were 6 bases for V and 4 bases for J; bases not matched to a gene: 15. The CDR3 DNA reads as TGTGCCAGCAGACTAGACTTCACAGGGGGCAGAGGCACCGGGGAGCTGTTTTTT. It codes for CASRLDFTGGRGTGELFF.

CDR3 in DNA: TGTGCCAGTAGTATATCTGGCCACAGGGGGGACTACGAGCAGTACTTC. Protein: CASSISGHRGDYEQYF. The chain uses TRBV19 and TRBJ2-7; 8 bases line up with TRBD1. V was clipped by 2 bases and J by 3 bases; unmatched bases: 9. The CDR3 extends over 16 amino acids. Germline V gives CDR1 LNHDA, CDR2 SQIVND (reference sequence).

The V and J genes are TRBV29-1 and TRBJ2-3; 8 nucleotides line up with TRBD2. Germline trimming cut 1 base from V and 2 bases from J; bases unmatched to any gene: 20. The CDR3 is made up of 20 amino acids. Germline V gene sequence: CDR1 SQVTM, CDR2 ANQGSEA. DNA of the CDR3: TGCAGCGTTGAAGGACGGGACTCCGGGGCGGGAGGACCATTCACAGATACGCAGTATTTT. This translates into CSVEGRDSGAGGPFTDTQYF.

The chain combines TRBV6-6 with TRBJ2-7; TRBD2 matches 10 bases. This CDR3 is 14 amino acids long. Germline V gives CDR1 MNHNY, CDR2 SVGAGI (reference sequence). With V trimmed by 4 bases and J by 4 bases, 4 bases remained unmatched. DNA of the CDR3: TGTGCCAGCAGTTCCTGGACTAGCGGATACGAGCAGTACTTC. It is translated as CASSSWTSGYEQYF.

The CDR3 DNA follows: TGTGCCAGTAGCCCATCCCAGGGGGCTAACTATGGCTACACCTTC. It yields the protein CASSPSQGANYGYTF. The rearrangement uses TRBV19 and TRBJ1-2; TRBD1 matches 7 bases. This CDR3 comprises 15 residues. Trimming took 6 bases from V and 0 from J; bases not matched to a gene: 7. Germline assignment: CDR1 LNHDA and CDR2 SQIVND (reference sequence).

Comments on this clone: Other DNA variants within this sample encode the same CDR3. The chain links TRBV5-1 to TRBJ2-2; D call uncertain. The germline V and J ends were trimmed by 0 bases and 0 bases, with 6 bases remaining between them. The CDR3 extends over 15 amino acids. From germline, CDR1 is SGHRS and CDR2 YFSETQ. As DNA, the CDR3 is TGCGCCAGCAGCTTGGGTCGGTCGAACACCGGGGAGCTGTTTTTT. It encodes CASSLGRSNTGELFF.

The rearrangement joins TRBV30 to TRBJ1-2, with D possibly TRBD1 on 6 matching bases. This CDR3 has 14 residues. V was clipped by 0 bases and J by 3 bases, with 11 bases between them. Germline V CDR1 and CDR2: GTSNPN, SVGIG (reference sequence). The CDR3 spells CAWSVQGPYYGYTF. CDR3 in DNA: TGTGCCTGGAGTGTACAGGGACCCTACTATGGCTACACCTTC.

The J gene is TRBJ2-5, the V gene TRBV30, with 16 nucleotides matching TRBD2. Trimming took 2 bases from V and 1 from J; bases not matched to a gene: 13. The length of the CDR3 is 20 residues. The germline V gene encodes CDR1 GTSNPN and CDR2 SVGIG (reference sequence). In nucleotides, the CDR3 is TGTGCCTGGAGTAACGCAGGGGGACTAGCGGGAGGGCAGGTCCAAGAGACCCAGTACTTC. This codes for CAWSNAGGLAGGQVQETQYF.

This clone occurred once. The chain couples TRBV25-1 to TRBJ1-1; TRBD1 might be the D (5 bases). CDR3 size: 13 residues. V lost 7 bases and J lost 8, with 17 bases in between. Looked up from germline, CDR1 is MGHDK and CDR2 is SYGVNS. The CDR3 loop reads CASTLDRHSEAFF. CDR3 DNA sequence: TGTGCCAGCACCCTCGACAGACATAGCGAAGCTTTCTTT.

This clone was recorded a few times. V gene TRBV27 combines with J gene TRBJ2-2; D is possibly TRBD2 (7 bases). The CDR3 loop spans 17 amino acids. V was clipped by 4 bases and J by 5 bases, with 20 bases between them. Germline loops: CDR1 MNHEY, CDR2 SMNVEV (reference sequence). As DNA, the CDR3 is TGTGCCAGCAGTTCCACCGGGGGGCCACGAGGGACCGGGGAGCTGTTTTTT. The encoded protein is CASSSTGGPRGTGELFF.

V gene TRBV6-5 combines with J gene TRBJ2-2; 9 positions match TRBD1. Per the germline V gene, CDR1 is MNHEY and CDR2 is SVGAGI. J gave up 6 bases and V 3 bases, and 5 bases lay outside the gene matches. This CDR3 comprises 15 residues. In nucleotides, the CDR3 is TGTGCCAGCAGTTATCGGGACAGGGTTGCCGGGGAGCTGTTTTTT. This codes for CASSYRDRVAGELFF.

This chain joins TRBV6-5 and TRBJ2-4; maybe TRBD1 (6 bases). The germline V gene encodes CDR1 MNHEY and CDR2 SVGAGI. V lost 5 bases to trimming and J lost 7 bases, with 6 bases between them. The CDR3 length is 11 residues. CDR3 protein: CASSRGNIQYF. In nucleotides, the CDR3 is TGTGCCAGCAGTAGGGGGAACATTCAGTACTTC.

The chain couples TRBV4-1 to TRBJ2-4; the match to TRBD2 covers 12 bases. This CDR3 region has 18 residues. The trim removed 2 bases at V and 3 bases at J, leaving 8 bases unmatched. CDR1 and CDR2 from the germline V gene are MGHRA and YSYEKL. The CDR3 is CASSQSLAGGVDKNIQYF. In DNA form, the CDR3 reads TGCGCCAGCAGCCAATCCCTAGCGGGAGGGGTGGACAAAAACATTCAGTACTTC.

The rearrangement uses TRBV11-2 and TRBJ2-1; 11 nucleotides agree with TRBD2. J gave up 0 bases and V 4 bases, and 8 bases lay outside the gene matches. This CDR3 comprises 18 residues. Germline loops: CDR1 SGHAT, CDR2 FQNNGV. In nucleotides, the CDR3 is TGTGCCAGCAGCTCATATAGCGGGAGGGTTCTCTCCTACAATGAGCAGTTCTTC. Translation gives CASSSYSGRVLSYNEQFF.

The chain has TRBV7-6 and TRBJ2-3; 9 nucleotides match TRBD1. The CDR3 is made up of 17 amino acids. Germline CDR1 SGHVS, CDR2 FNYEAQ. The J segment lost 1 base and the V segment lost 3 bases, leaving 8 bases of the junction unmatched. The CDR3 sequence is CASSFLLDRGGTDTQYF. The CDR3, as DNA: TGTGCCAGCAGCTTTTTACTGGACAGGGGCGGCACAGATACGCAGTATTTT. The complete variable domain, with remaining parts taken from reference TRBV7-6 and TRBJ2-3, reads GAGVSQSPRYKVTKRGQDVALRCDPISGHVSLYWYRQALGQGPEFLTYFNYEAQQDKSGLPNDRFSAERPEGSISTLTIQRTEQRDSAMYRCASSFLLDRGGTDTQYFGPGTRLTVL.

This clone was observed a single time. The chain links TRBV6-6 to TRBJ2-3; 7 bases are a match to TRBD2. Germline V gives CDR1 MNHNY, CDR2 SVGAGI (reference sequence). J gave up 0 bases and V 8 bases, and 11 bases lay outside the gene matches. CDR3 size: 16 residues. The CDR3 loop reads CASRDPSGRSTDTQYF. The CDR3 DNA reads as TGTGCCAGCCGGGACCCTAGCGGCCGGAGCACAGATACGCAGTATTTT.

This sequence joins TRBV4-1 and TRBJ2-2; D is possibly TRBD1 (6 bases). Germline V CDR1 and CDR2: MGHRA, YSYEKL. This CDR3 is 16 amino acids long. With 1 base removed from V and 7 bases from J, the gap between germline ends came to 16 bases. CDR3 protein: CASSQGLRGESGELFF. Here the CDR3 DNA reads TGCGCCAGCAGCCAAGGTCTCAGGGGCGAGAGCGGGGAGCTGTTTTTT.

This clone was seen more than once but under ten times. The chain combines TRBV14 with TRBJ2-1, with 7 positions matching TRBD1. Trimming at V came to 0 bases and at J to 6 bases, leaving 2 bases not matched to a gene. This CDR3 comprises 14 residues. Germline CDR1 SGHDN, CDR2 FVKESK. The DNA of the CDR3 is TGTGCCAGCAGCCAAGAGACAGGGTCCAATGAGCAGTTCTTC. This gives the protein CASSQETGSNEQFF.

The CDR3 here is CASSRSDRGEQYF. The CDR3 DNA reads as TGTGCCAGCAGTCGATCCGACAGGGGCGAGCAGTACTTC. The rearrangement uses TRBV7-9 and TRBJ2-7; TRBD1 aligns across 8 bases. Looked up from germline, CDR1 is SEHNR and CDR2 is FQNEAQ (reference sequence). The trim removed 6 bases at V and 6 bases at J, leaving 7 bases unmatched. The CDR3 is 13 residues long.

The chain recombines TRBV6-1 with TRBJ2-7; 7 bases line up with TRBD1. The CDR3 length is 15 residues. V lost 6 bases, J lost 2 bases, and 10 bases stayed unmatched. Germline lookup yields CDR1 MNHNS and CDR2 SASEGT. The CDR3 DNA is TGTGCCAGCAGCCATCTACAGGGGTCGGCCTACGAGCAGTACTTC. It is translated as CASSHLQGSAYEQYF.

V and J are TRBV27 and TRBJ2-7, with D possibly being TRBD1 (6 bases). This CDR3 comprises 15 residues. Germline V gene lookup returns CDR1 MNHEY and CDR2 SMNVEV (reference sequence). The V end was cut by 2 bases, the J end by 3 bases, with 14 bases between. The CDR3 bases are TGTGCCAGCAGTTTAAGCCCCACAGGGAACTACGAGCAGTACTTC. It yields the protein CASSLSPTGNYEQYF.

The chain has TRBV5-1 and TRBJ2-7; 7 bases are shared with TRBD1. The CDR3 totals 18 residues. The ends lost 0 bases at V and 2 bases at J; junction bases unmatched: 14. Germline assignment: CDR1 SGHRS and CDR2 YFSETQ. CDR3 sequence: CASSLAGSATGITYEQYF. In DNA form, the CDR3 reads TGCGCCAGCAGCTTGGCCGGGTCGGCGACAGGGATAACCTACGAGCAGTACTTC. The full variable domain, with the rest looked up from reference TRBV5-1 and TRBJ2-7, is KAGVTQTPRYLIKTRGQQVTLSCSPISGHRSVSWYQQTPGQGLQFLFEYFSETQRNKGNFPGRFSGRQFSNSRSEMNVSTLELGDSALYLCASSLAGSATGITYEQYFGPGTRLTVT.

This chain links TRBV10-3 with TRBJ2-6; D is possibly TRBD2 (5 bases). Germline-derived CDR1 and CDR2 are ENHRY and SYGVKD. Trimming shortened V by 11 bases and J by 4 bases, and 12 bases separated the two germline ends. The CDR3 totals 13 residues. For the CDR3, the DNA is TGTGCCTTTTTGAGGGCCGGGGCCAACGTCCTGACTTTC. This gives the protein CAFLRAGANVLTF.

This rearrangement joins TRBV7-9 to TRBJ2-3; 10 bases match TRBD2. Germline assignment: CDR1 SEHNR and CDR2 FQNEAQ (reference sequence). V was pared by 4 bases and J by 2 bases, with 12 bases of the junction left unmatched. The CDR3 sequence is 18 residues long. The CDR3: CASSYASSGSENTDTQYF. The CDR3 DNA reads as TGTGCCAGCAGCTACGCATCTAGCGGGAGTGAAAACACAGATACGCAGTATTTT.

The sample holds one count of this clone. The rearrangement uses TRBV19 and TRBJ1-5; 7 nucleotides agree with TRBD1. Losses at the gene ends were 4 bases for V and 1 base for J; bases not matched to a gene: 7. Per germline, CDR1 LNHDA and CDR2 SQIVND (reference sequence). This CDR3 region has 16 residues. The CDR3 region is CASSKRGQKSNQPQHF. CDR3 nucleotides: TGTGCCAGTAGTAAGAGGGGGCAGAAGAGCAATCAGCCCCAGCATTTT.

The V gene is TRBV29-1, the J gene TRBJ2-7; D perhaps matches TRBD1 (6 bases). Germline lookup yields CDR1 SQVTM and CDR2 ANQGSEA. CDR3 length equals 12 residues. V was clipped by 3 bases and J by 7 bases, with 13 bases between them. CDR3 in DNA: TGCAGCGTTGATTTTGGGGGCTATGAGCAGTACTTC. Residues: CSVDFGGYEQYF.

The rearrangement links TRBV9 to TRBJ1-2; D call uncertain. CDR3 length equals 14 residues. V was pared by 3 bases and J by 2 bases, with 11 bases between. Germline V gives CDR1 SGDLS, CDR2 YYNGEE. The CDR3 reads CASSASDGNYGYTF. The CDR3 region has the DNA TGTGCCAGCAGCGCGAGCGACGGAAACTATGGCTACACCTTC.

J is TRBJ2-7 and V is TRBV20-1; D is perhaps TRBD2 (5 bases). CDR3 length equals 11 residues. Germline CDR1 is DFQATT and CDR2 is SNEGSKA (reference sequence). Trimming removed 4 bases from V and 5 bases from J, with 9 bases in between. The CDR3 region has the DNA TGCAGTGCTAACCCGAGGGACGAGCAGTACTTC. Protein product: CSANPRDEQYF.

In this sample, this clone turned up a few times. V and J are TRBV6-4 and TRBJ2-6; 10 bases fit TRBD1. This CDR3 comprises 20 residues. J lost 2 bases, V lost 6 bases, and 16 bases had no gene match. The germline V gene encodes CDR1 MRHNA and CDR2 SNTAGT. The CDR3 DNA reads as TGTGCCAGCAGCGACGGCTCCCCGGGACAGGGGAATACTGGGGCCAACGTCCTGACTTTC. It encodes CASSDGSPGQGNTGANVLTF.